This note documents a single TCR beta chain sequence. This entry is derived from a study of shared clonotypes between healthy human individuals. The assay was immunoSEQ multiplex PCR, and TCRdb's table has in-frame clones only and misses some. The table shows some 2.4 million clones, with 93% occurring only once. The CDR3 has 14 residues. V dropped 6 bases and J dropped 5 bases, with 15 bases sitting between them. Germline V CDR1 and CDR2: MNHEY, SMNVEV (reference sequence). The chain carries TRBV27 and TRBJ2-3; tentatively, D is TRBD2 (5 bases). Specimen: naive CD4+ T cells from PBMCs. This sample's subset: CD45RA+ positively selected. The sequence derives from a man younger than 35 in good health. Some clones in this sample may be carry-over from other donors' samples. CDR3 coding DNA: TGTGCCAGCAGCCTAGGCCTACTAGGAGATACGCAGTATTTT. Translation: CASSLGLLGDTQYF.